Below, 32 T cell receptor beta chains from the same sample are listed, as sequenced in a study of T cell responses to AZD1222 COVID-19 vaccine. TCRdb keeps only in-frame clones here, not all; method: immunoSEQ multiplex PCR. The repertoire includes approximately 110,000 clones, 70% to 90% of them detected once, and less than 2.5% sits in the top ten. The source material was peripheral blood, sampled 28 days after the second AZD1222 dose. These receptors all come from an adult who received the AZD1222 COVID-19 vaccine.

The chain links TRBV4-3 to TRBJ2-2; D might be TRBD1 or TRBD2, each matching 5 bases. CDR1 and CDR2 from the germline V gene are LGHNA and YSLEER. This CDR3 is 18 amino acids long. Trimming pared 2 bases from V and 9 bases from J, leaving 25 bases between. As DNA, the CDR3 is TGCGCCAGCAGCCAAAGGATTCCCGGCTTGGGGGTTCAGCGGGAGCTGTTTTTT. It translates to CASSQRIPGLGVQRELFF.

The CDR3 nucleotides read TGTGCCAGCAGGTACACCAGTGAAGCTTTCTTT. Translated: CASRYTSEAFF. This chain connects TRBV12-3 or TRBV12-4 to TRBJ1-1; D unresolved. This CDR3 spans 11 amino acids. V was pared by 6 bases and J by 7 bases, with 9 bases between.

This clone appeared a single time. This rearrangement joins TRBV28 to TRBJ1-2; no firm D call. Trimming left V 5 bases short and J 5 bases short, with 3 bases between. CDR1 MDHEN and CDR2 SYDVKM come from the germline V gene. The CDR3 covers 10 residues. The CDR3 region has the DNA TGTGCCAGCAGTCAATATGGCTACACCTTC. Its translation: CASSQYGYTF.

DNA for the CDR3: TGTGCCACCCAGCCCCCAGGGAGTATTTACGAGCAGTACTTC. This translates into CATQPPGSIYEQYF. The chain recombines TRBV28 with TRBJ2-7; either TRBD1 or TRBD2 may supply D (5 bases each). Per germline, CDR1 MDHEN and CDR2 SYDVKM. V lost 10 bases and J 4 bases, leaving 20 bases between the germline ends. The CDR3 loop spans 14 amino acids. The variable domain in full, completed from reference TRBV28 and TRBJ2-7, reads DVKVTQSSRYLVKRTGEKVFLECVQDMDHENMFWYRQDPGLGLRLIYFSYDVKMKEKGDIPEGYSVSREKKERFSLILESASTNQTSMYLCATQPPGSIYEQYFGPGTRLTVT.

This clone was seen ten or more times. This chain links TRBV28 with TRBJ1-2; 7 nucleotides match TRBD1. CDR3 size: 14 residues. The germline gives CDR1 MDHEN, CDR2 SYDVKM. V dropped 4 bases and J dropped 13; count of bases not matched to a gene: 15. The CDR3 sequence is CASSYRDSRKRCTF. DNA of the CDR3: TGTGCCAGCAGTTACCGGGACAGTAGAAAAAGATGCACCTTC.

V is TRBV2 and J is TRBJ1-6; D uncertain. Germline CDR1 and CDR2: SNHLY and FYNNEI. V shed 7 bases and J shed 3 bases, with 13 bases lying between them. The CDR3 length is 15 residues. The CDR3 reads CASKSLRSYNSPLHF. The CDR3 nucleotides read TGTGCCAGCAAAAGCCTAAGAAGCTATAATTCACCCCTCCACTTT. Based on the CDR3 plus reference TRBV2 and TRBJ1-6, the full variable domain is EPEVTQTPSHQVTQMGQEVILRCVPISNHLYFYWYRQILGQKVEFLVSFYNNEISEKSEIFDDQFSVERPDGSNFTLKIRSTKLEDSAMYFCASKSLRSYNSPLHFGNGTRLTVT.

This chain links TRBV7-8 with TRBJ2-3, with D perhaps matching TRBD1 (5 bases). CDR1 is SGHVS, CDR2 FQNEAQ, per germline. Trimming removed 8 bases at V and 3 bases at J, with 15 bases between. This CDR3 has 14 amino acids. CDR3 in amino acids: CASGPGFGTDTQYF. The DNA of the CDR3 is TGTGCCAGCGGGCCAGGGTTTGGAACAGATACGCAGTATTTT. Drawing the rest from reference TRBV7-8 and TRBJ2-3, the complete variable domain is GAGVSQSPRYKVAKRGQDVALRCDPISGHVSLFWYQQALGQGPEFLTYFQNEAQLDKSGLPSDRFFAERPEGSVSTLKIQRTQQEDSAVYLCASGPGFGTDTQYFGPGTRLTVL.

This rearrangement joins TRBV7-2 to TRBJ1-1; D not certain. The CDR3 contains 14 residues. Germline lookup yields CDR1 SGHTA and CDR2 FQGNSA. Deletions cut 5 bases from V and 4 bases from J, with 14 bases between. Here the CDR3 reads CASSTPGLGTEAFF. The DNA of the CDR3 is TGTGCCAGCAGCACACCGGGTTTGGGCACTGAAGCTTTCTTT.

Only a few counts were recorded for this clone. The rearrangement joins TRBV30 to TRBJ2-3; tentative D call: TRBD2 (7 bases). V was pared by 4 bases and J by 3 bases, with 17 bases between. The CDR3 is 15 amino acids. Germline V gene data show CDR1 as GTSNPN and CDR2 as SVGIG (reference sequence). The CDR3 DNA follows: TGTGCCTGGACCCTGGGGGCGGGAGAGACAGATACGCAGTATTTT. This translates into CAWTLGAGETDTQYF.

This clone was counted a single time. The chain uses TRBV27 and TRBJ1-2; 9 nucleotides agree with TRBD1. The CDR3 has 12 residues. Germline-derived CDR1 and CDR2 are MNHEY and SMNVEV (reference sequence). The V and J ends lost 6 bases and 8 bases, in that order; junction bases with no gene match: 4. CDR3 coding DNA: TGTGCCAGCAGGAGGGACAGGGAAGGCTACACCTTC. Amino acid sequence: CASRRDREGYTF.

J is TRBJ1-5 and V is TRBV5-3; D is undetermined. TRBV5-3 counts as an open reading frame of uncertain function. With 4 bases removed from V and 2 bases from J, the gap between germline ends came to 16 bases. The CDR3 spans 16 residues. The CDR3 region is CARSITSVGRNQPQHF. For the CDR3, the DNA is TGTGCCAGAAGCATCACCTCGGTTGGCCGCAATCAGCCCCAGCATTTT.

The chain recombines TRBV7-2 with TRBJ1-3; D remains unclear. The CDR3 runs to 15 residues. Between the trimmed V and J ends, which lost 1 base and 0 bases, there was a span of 7 bases. The germline CDR1 and CDR2 sequences are SGHTA and FQGNSA. CDR3 DNA: TGTGCCAGCAGCTTAGAAGGTAGCTCTGGAAACACCATATATTTT. This codes for CASSLEGSSGNTIYF.

This chain uses TRBV19 with TRBJ2-1; 11 bases fit TRBD2. Germline V gives CDR1 LNHDA, CDR2 SQIVND (reference sequence). The CDR3 sequence is 17 residues long. With V trimmed by 3 bases and J by 6 bases, 10 bases remained unmatched. DNA of the CDR3: TGTGCCAGTAGTATCGTTAGCGGGAGGGCCGGGATCAATGAGCAGTTCTTC. Its protein is CASSIVSGRAGINEQFF.

This rearrangement joins TRBV5-8 to TRBJ2-1; possible D gene TRBD1, 6 bases. The germline V gene has CDR1 SGHTS and CDR2 YDEGEE. V was clipped by 2 bases and J by 2 bases, with 11 bases between them. The CDR3 spans 15 residues. CDR3 amino acids: CASSLQGLTYNEQFF. CDR3 in DNA: TGTGCCAGCAGCTTACAGGGTCTCACCTACAATGAGCAGTTCTTC.

The rearrangement uses TRBV7-6 and TRBJ2-7; 9 nucleotides match TRBD2. This CDR3 has 15 amino acids. V was pared by 5 bases and J by 3 bases, with 8 bases of the junction left unmatched. Germline V gene sequence: CDR1 SGHVS, CDR2 FNYEAQ. The CDR3 protein is CASSGRSGRYYEQYF. The CDR3 coding sequence is TGTGCCAGCAGCGGGAGGAGCGGGAGGTACTACGAGCAGTACTTC.

CDR3 sequence reads: CASSLSLRQANTGELFF. DNA for the CDR3: TGTGCCAGCAGCTTAAGTCTTAGGCAGGCGAACACCGGGGAGCTGTTTTTT. The chain couples TRBV7-3 to TRBJ2-2, with no clear D. CDR3 length: 17 amino acids. Between the trimmed V and J ends, which lost 1 base and 0 bases, there was a span of 12 bases. Germline-derived CDR1 and CDR2 are SGHTA and FQGTGA. Filled out from reference TRBV7-3 and TRBJ2-2, the complete variable domain reads GAGVSQTPSNKVTEKGKYVELRCDPISGHTALYWYRQSLGQGPEFLIYFQGTGAADDSGLPNDRFFAVRPEGSVSTLKIQRTERGDSAVYLCASSLSLRQANTGELFFGEGSRLTVL.

This chain joins TRBV19 and TRBJ1-4; 7 nucleotides agree with TRBD1. Germline V gene lookup returns CDR1 LNHDA and CDR2 SQIVND (reference sequence). The V segment lost 6 bases and the J segment 5 bases; nucleotides outside the gene matches: 9. CDR3 size: 15 residues. The CDR3 bases are TGTGCCAGTAGGCCTAGGACAGGATTGAATGAAAAACTGTTTTTT. Protein: CASRPRTGLNEKLFF.

The chain carries TRBV25-1 and TRBJ2-3; TRBD2 matches 13 bases. V was clipped by 4 bases and J by 3 bases; unmatched bases: 1. CDR3 length equals 15 residues. Germline V gene sequence: CDR1 MGHDK, CDR2 SYGVNS. CDR3 sequence: CASSATSGRTDTQYF. The CDR3 DNA follows: TGTGCCAGCAGTGCGACTAGCGGGAGGACAGATACGCAGTATTTT. Full variable domain (rest looked up from reference TRBV25-1 and TRBJ2-3): EADIYQTPRYLVIGTGKKITLECSQTMGHDKMYWYQQDPGMELHLIHYSYGVNSTEKGDLSSESTVSRIRTEHFPLTLESARPSHTSQYLCASSATSGRTDTQYFGPGTRLTVL.

The chain is built from TRBV4-1 and TRBJ2-2, with 10 nucleotides matching TRBD2. Trimming took 5 bases from V and 4 from J; bases not matched to a gene: 19. Per the germline V gene, CDR1 is MGHRA and CDR2 is YSYEKL. CDR3 length equals 20 residues. Here the CDR3 DNA reads TGCGCCAGCAGCAAAAGGCCCCGGTTAGCGGGAGGATCGGGCACCGGGGAGCTGTTTTTT. Translating gives CASSKRPRLAGGSGTGELFF.

The rearrangement links TRBV6-2 or TRBV6-3 to TRBJ2-6; a possible D gene is TRBD2 (6 bases). From germline, CDR1 is MNHEY and CDR2 SVGEGT. V shed 5 bases and J shed 1 base, with 9 bases lying between them. The CDR3 sequence is 15 residues long. CDR3 in amino acids: CASSVRGSGANVLTF. The DNA of the CDR3 is TGTGCCAGCAGTGTCCGGGGGTCTGGGGCCAACGTCCTGACTTTC.

The chain joins TRBV27 to TRBJ2-3; D is unclear. Deletions cut 0 bases from V and 1 base from J, with 8 bases between. From germline, CDR1 is MNHEY and CDR2 SMNVEV (reference sequence). This CDR3 has 15 amino acids. In DNA, the CDR3 is TGTGCCAGCAGTTTATCTATGTCGGGCACAGATACGCAGTATTTT. The encoded protein is CASSLSMSGTDTQYF.

The J gene is TRBJ1-1, the V gene TRBV9; 7 positions match TRBD1. The trim removed 4 bases at V and 4 bases at J, leaving 4 bases unmatched. Germline lookup yields CDR1 SGDLS and CDR2 YYNGEE. The CDR3 is made up of 13 amino acids. As DNA, the CDR3 is TGTGCCAGCAGCCCACAGGGGAGCACTGAAGCTTTCTTT. Encoded protein: CASSPQGSTEAFF.

The genes are TRBV7-9 and TRBJ2-5; D ambiguous. The germline V and J ends were trimmed by 5 bases and 7 bases, with 23 bases remaining between them. CDR1 is SEHNR and CDR2 is FQNEAQ in the germline V gene (reference sequence). The CDR3 length is 16 residues. The CDR3 coding sequence is TGTGCCAGCAGCCAGGAGCGAGGTTTACGATATGGGACCCAGTACTTC. Translating gives CASSQERGLRYGTQYF. The full variable domain, its missing parts supplied by reference TRBV7-9 and TRBJ2-5, is DTGVSQNPRHKITKRGQNVTFRCDPISEHNRLYWYRQTLGQGPEFLTYFQNEAQLEKSRLLSDRFSAERPKGSFSTLEIQRTEQGDSAMYLCASSQERGLRYGTQYFGPGTRLLVL.

This clone was recorded once. This chain connects TRBV21-1 to TRBJ2-7; the table gives TRBD2 as D, unverified against the DNA. TRBV21-1 is termed a pseudogene. There are 10 residues in the CDR3. In nucleotides, the CDR3 is TGTGCCAGCAGCAAAGTTCTACCCTACTTC. Translated: CASSKVLPYF.

The chain has TRBV7-8 and TRBJ1-1; D is uncertain. V was clipped by 5 bases and J by 0 bases, with 22 bases between them. The CDR3 totals 18 residues. Germline assignment: CDR1 SGHVS and CDR2 FQNEAQ. This CDR3 is CASSRRAQYMGLNTEAFF. The CDR3 DNA follows: TGTGCCAGCAGCCGAAGGGCCCAGTACATGGGCCTGAACACTGAAGCTTTCTTT.

The CDR3 here is CASSEFRGGATEAFF. The DNA of the CDR3 is TGTGCCAGCAGTGAATTTCGAGGGGGCGCGACTGAAGCTTTCTTT. The chain carries TRBV6-1 and TRBJ1-1; 7 bases match TRBD1. Trimming cost V 2 bases and J 5 bases; bases outside gene matches: 8. CDR1 MNHNS and CDR2 SASEGT come from the germline V gene. This CDR3 is built from 15 residues.

This clone was found once. The chain combines TRBV21-1 with TRBJ1-1; the table assigns TRBD1, which was not confirmed against the DNA. TRBV21-1 is a recognized pseudogene. The CDR3 is 15 amino acids. In nucleotides, the CDR3 is TGTGCCAGCAGCAAAAGTAGACAGTCCGACACTGAAGCTTTCTTT. As protein: CASSKSRQSDTEAFF.

J is TRBJ2-3 and V is TRBV18, with 7 bases fitting TRBD2. With 2 bases clipped from V and 2 bases from J, the junction kept 13 bases outside the gene matches. Germline lookup yields CDR1 KGHSH and CDR2 LQKENI. The CDR3 runs to 18 residues. CDR3 residues: CASSPFGDYAEDTDTQYF. The CDR3 DNA sequence: TGTGCCAGCTCACCATTTGGGGACTACGCGGAGGACACAGATACGCAGTATTTT.

V gene TRBV15 combines with J gene TRBJ1-4; D not certain. The CDR3 spans 13 residues. Deletions cut 5 bases from V and 5 bases from J, with 9 bases between. CDR1 LNHNV and CDR2 YYDKDF come from the germline V gene (reference sequence). CDR3: CATSERSNEKLFF. The CDR3 region has the DNA TGTGCCACCAGCGAACGGTCAAATGAAAAACTGTTTTTT.

The V call is TRBV9, the J call TRBJ1-2; D not certain. There are 17 residues in the CDR3. The V gene's germline CDR1 is SGDLS and CDR2 YYNGEE. Trimming pared 3 bases from V and 0 bases from J, leaving 18 bases between. For the CDR3, the DNA is TGTGCCAGCAGCGCAAGAGTAGACCTGCTTACTAACTATGGCTACACCTTC. It encodes CASSARVDLLTNYGYTF.

J is TRBJ2-2 and V is TRBV3-1 (or the pseudogene TRBV3-2); 8 bases align to TRBD1. Germline V lookup: CDR1 LGHDT, CDR2 YNNKEL (reference sequence). Losses at the gene ends were 3 bases for V and 8 bases for J; bases not matched to a gene: 5. This CDR3 is built from 14 residues. The CDR3 DNA reads as TGTGCCAGCAGCCAGGCAGGGGGCTTGGGGGAGCTGTTTTTT. Its protein is CASSQAGGLGELFF.

The V and J genes are TRBV6-2 or TRBV6-3 and TRBJ2-5, with 9 positions matching TRBD2. The V segment lost 3 bases and the J segment 2 bases; nucleotides outside the gene matches: 10. This CDR3 has 17 residues. Germline CDR1 is MNHEY and CDR2 is SVGEGT. The CDR3 nucleotides are TGTGCCAGCAGTTATAGGGCTAGCGGGATACGTCAAGAGACCCAGTACTTC. Its translation: CASSYRASGIRQETQYF.